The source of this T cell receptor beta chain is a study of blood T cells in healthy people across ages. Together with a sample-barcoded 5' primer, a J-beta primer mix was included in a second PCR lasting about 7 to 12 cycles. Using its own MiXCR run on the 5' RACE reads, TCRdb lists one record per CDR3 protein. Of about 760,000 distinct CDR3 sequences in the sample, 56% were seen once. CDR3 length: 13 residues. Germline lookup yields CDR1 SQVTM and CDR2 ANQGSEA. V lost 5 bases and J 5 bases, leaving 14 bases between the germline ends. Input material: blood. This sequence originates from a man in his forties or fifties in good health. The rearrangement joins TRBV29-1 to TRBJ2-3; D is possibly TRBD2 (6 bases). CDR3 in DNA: TGCAGCGTTCGGCGGGAAAGAATAGATACGCAGTATTTT. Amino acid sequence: CSVRRERIDTQYF.